This entry features one T cell receptor (beta chain) sequence. Its cognate antigen is unknown. TCRdb keeps only in-frame clones here, not all; method: immunoSEQ multiplex PCR. The table shows about 61,000 clones, with roughly 80% occurring only once. The sample is drawn from a study of memory CD4+ T cells and cytomegalovirus serostatus. Single viable CD3+CD4+CD8-CD45RO+ cells were sorted as the memory CD4+ T cells. The CDR3 is made up of 14 amino acids. Germline V gene lookup returns CDR1 SGHTS and CDR2 YDEGEE. Germline trimming cut 2 bases from V and 4 bases from J; bases unmatched to any gene: 4. Findings and limits, study-wide: Each of approximately 63 CMV-associated TCRbeta sequences occurred in one to five individuals. Repertoires predicted CMV serostatus with median bootstrapped AUC of about 0.94.

The sequence was collected from an adult in good health and CMV-seronegative. The sample taken for sequencing was memory CD4+ T cells from blood. The chain joins TRBV5-8 to TRBJ1-2; 8 bases line up with TRBD1. The CDR3 loop reads CASSFDRGGYGYTF. CDR3 nucleotides: TGTGCCAGCAGCTTCGACAGGGGTGGCTATGGCTACACCTTC.